This is a list of T cell receptor beta chains from one sample in a study of vaccination and CD4 T cells after COVID-19. Antigens of these TCRs are unknown. TCRdb recomputed calls from the PCR reads with MiXCR, one row per CDR3 protein. The sample lists some 17,000 distinct CDR3 sequences, around two fifths occurring once. The source material was CD4+ T cells from blood, cultured in vitro. The receptors come from a human donor who had recovered from COVID-19. The CDR3 runs from the conserved cysteine through the conserved F or W. D genes are given only for firm matches. The size entry is marked missing in some rows and otherwise reads once, few, many or a size class.

TRBD1,TRBJ2-3,TRBV27,few,TGTGCCAGCACCGGGGACAGGGCTACAGATACGCAGTATTTT,CASTGDRATDTQYF
-,TRBJ1-5,TRBV28,-,TGTGCCAGCAGACACCCTTTTAGCAGGGCCTATAGCAATCAGCCCCAGCATTTT,CASRHPFSRAYSNQPQHF
TRBD1,TRBJ1-2,TRBV19,few,TGTGCCAGTAGTATGCACAAATCCGGGACAGGGGACTATGGCTACACCTTC,CASSMHKSGTGDYGYTF
-,TRBJ2-5,TRBV20-1,-,TGCAGTGCCCCCCCCCCGGGACCAGTAGGCCAGTACTTC,CSAPPPGPVGQYF
-,TRBJ2-3,TRBV7-9,-,TGTGCCAGCAGCCCTCTTGTTAACACAGATACGCAGTATTTT,CASSPLVNTDTQYF
-,TRBJ2-5,TRBV15,-,TGTGCCACCAGCGGTAACTCCCTGTACCAAGAGACCCAGTACTTC,CATSGNSLYQETQYF
-,TRBJ2-2,TRBV12-3/TRBV12-4,-,TGTGCCAGCAGTTCAATACAGGGTCGGGAGCTGTTTTTT,CASSSIQGRELFF
TRBD1,TRBJ1-4,TRBV7-2,-,TGTGCCAGCAGCCCGCTTCAGGGGGAGAATGAAAAACTGTTTTTT,CASSPLQGENEKLFF
-,TRBJ1-2,TRBV7-8,few,TGTGCCAGCAGCGGCCTGGCGGGGATCTATGGCTACACCTTC,CASSGLAGIYGYTF
TRBD1,TRBJ1-1,TRBV30,-,TGTGCCTGGAGTGCCTCGGACAGGGAAGCTTTCTTT,CAWSASDREAFF
TRBD1,TRBJ1-2,TRBV5-4,-,TGTGCCAGCAGCTTGGCCCGGCAGGGGGTGGAGCTCGGCTACACCTTC,CASSLARQGVELGYTF
-,TRBJ2-3,TRBV6-1,-,TGTGCCAGCAGCCCCGGGCCTGGTACGCAGTATTTT,CASSPGPGTQYF
TRBD1,TRBJ1-2,TRBV19,-,TGTGCCAGTAGTATAGGCGGGGACAGGACTTATGGCTACACCTTC,CASSIGGDRTYGYTF
TRBD2,TRBJ2-7,TRBV27,-,TGTGCCAGCAGTTACCAAGCGGGAGGACCCTACGAGCAGTACTTC,CASSYQAGGPYEQYF
TRBD2,TRBJ2-1,TRBV7-9,few,TGTGCCAGCAGCTTAGCGAAGGGACTACGATACGTTGAGCAGTTCTTC,CASSLAKGLRYVEQFF
TRBD2,TRBJ2-3,TRBV19,-,TGTGCCAGTAGAACCGGACTAGCGCAAAGCACAGATACGCAGTATTTT,CASRTGLAQSTDTQYF
TRBD1,TRBJ2-3,TRBV6-2/TRBV6-3,few,TGTGCCGCCGGGACAGGGGAAACAGATACGCAGTATTTT,CAAGTGETDTQYF
-,TRBJ1-4,TRBV6-1,-,TGTGCCAGCAGCTTTGATCGGCCAACTAATGAAAAACTGTTTTTT,CASSFDRPTNEKLFF
-,TRBJ1-4,TRBV5-5,-,TGTGCCAGCAGCTTACGGCAGGGCGCTAATGAAAAACTGTTTTTT,CASSLRQGANEKLFF
TRBD2,TRBJ2-1,TRBV28,once,TGTGCCAGCAGTTTTTTCTCGGCGGGAGGTGAGCAGTTCTTC,CASSFFSAGGEQFF
-,TRBJ2-3,TRBV24-1,-,TGTGCCACCAGTGACACGAGCACAGATATGCAGTATTTT,CATSDTSTDMQYF
TRBD1,TRBJ2-2,TRBV23-1,-,TGCGCCAGCAGTCAATCCCCGACAGGGGACACCGGGGAGCTGTTTTTT,CASSQSPTGDTGELFF
-,TRBJ2-7,TRBV7-9,few,TGTGCCAGCAGCTTAGGGCAACTAGGGGCCCCCCTCTCCTACGAGCAGTACTTC,CASSLGQLGAPLSYEQYF
TRBD2,TRBJ2-1,TRBV15,few,TGTGCCACCAGGAAGGTTAGCGGGAGCTACAATGAGCAGTTCTTC,CATRKVSGSYNEQFF
-,TRBJ2-7,TRBV7-9,few,TGTGCCAGCAGCTTAGCCCCCCTCGAGCAGTACTTC,CASSLAPLEQYF
-,TRBJ2-5,TRBV30,-,TGTGCCTGGAGTGGGGGGTTTCAAGAGACCCAGTACTTC,CAWSGGFQETQYF